The 3 T cell receptor beta chains below all came from one sample that was sequenced in a study of blood T cells in healthy people across ages. Then a second PCR, running roughly 7 to 12 cycles, was carried out with a sample-barcoded 5' primer and a J-beta primer mix. TCRdb used MiXCR to reprocess the 5' RACE reads, holding one entry per CDR3 protein. Seen here are roughly 800,000 distinct CDR3 sequences, nearly 60% observed once, and the top ten hold approximately 23%. Sequencing used blood. These receptors were taken from a man aged 30-40 years in good health.

The chain carries TRBV11-2 and TRBJ2-3, with D tentatively TRBD1 (6 bases). CDR1 is SGHAT, CDR2 FQNNGV, per germline. V was pared by 5 bases and J by 0 bases, with 12 bases between. CDR3 length: 15 residues. CDR3 sequence: CASSEDSPSTDTQYF. CDR3 nucleotides: TGTGCCAGCAGCGAGGACAGTCCTAGCACAGATACGCAGTATTTT.

This rearrangement joins TRBV20-1 to TRBJ2-7; no definite D call. Germline V CDR1 and CDR2: DFQATT, SNEGSKA (reference sequence). Between the trimmed V and J ends, which lost 6 bases and 3 bases, there was a span of 18 bases. There are 14 residues in the CDR3. CDR3 amino acids: CSAARGGSDYEQYF. The CDR3 nucleotides are TGCAGTGCCGCGAGAGGCGGCTCTGACTACGAGCAGTACTTC.

The chain recombines TRBV20-1 with TRBJ2-7, with 10 bases lining up with TRBD1. TRBJ2-4 matches the DNA end more closely, so the J call is doubtful. CDR3 length: 14 residues. CDR1 DFQATT and CDR2 SNEGSKA come from the germline V gene (reference sequence). CDR3 region: CSARAGQGLNIQYF. In DNA form, the CDR3 reads TGCAGTGCCCGAGCGGGACAGGGGTTAAACATTCAGTACTTC.